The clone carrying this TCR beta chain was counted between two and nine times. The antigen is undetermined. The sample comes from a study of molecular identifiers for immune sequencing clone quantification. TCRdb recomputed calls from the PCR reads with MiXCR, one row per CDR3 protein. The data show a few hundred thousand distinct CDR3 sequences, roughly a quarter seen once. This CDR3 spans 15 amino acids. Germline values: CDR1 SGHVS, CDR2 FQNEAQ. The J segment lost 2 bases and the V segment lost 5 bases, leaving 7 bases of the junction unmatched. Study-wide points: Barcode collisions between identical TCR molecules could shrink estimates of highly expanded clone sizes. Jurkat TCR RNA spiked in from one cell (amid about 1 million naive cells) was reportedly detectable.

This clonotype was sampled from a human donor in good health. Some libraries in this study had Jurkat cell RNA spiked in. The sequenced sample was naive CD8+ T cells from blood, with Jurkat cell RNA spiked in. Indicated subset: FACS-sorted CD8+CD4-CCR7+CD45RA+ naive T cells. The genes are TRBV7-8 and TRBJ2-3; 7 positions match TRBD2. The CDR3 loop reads CASSPLAGDTDTQYF. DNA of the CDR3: TGTGCCAGCAGCCCCCTGGCGGGGGACACAGATACGCAGTATTTT.